This TCR beta chain is from a study of T cell repertoires in ileal Crohn's disease. Clones were read by immunoSEQ multiplex PCR, and TCRdb kept only the in-frame ones, dropping some. This repertoire shows about 600 clones, approximately 81% found once; its top ten account for roughly 9%. Trimming removed 3 bases from V and 5 bases from J; junction bases left unmatched: 13. The germline CDR1 and CDR2 sequences are SGHNT and YYREEE (reference sequence). This CDR3 has 18 residues. The rearrangement uses TRBV5-4 and TRBJ2-5; 13 bases align to TRBD2. The sample was ileal tissue. The sequence derives from an adult with Crohn's disease. For the CDR3, the DNA is TGTGCCAGCAGCTCCGCAGTACCACTAGCGGGGGGGCGGGAGACCCAGTACTTC. This codes for CASSSAVPLAGGRETQYF.